The 27 T cell receptor beta chains given below trace back to one sample, sequenced in a study of cytomegalovirus exposure and HLA in healthy donors. Sequenced by immunoSEQ multiplex PCR; TCRdb stores in-frame clones only, minus some. The sample carries 150,000 to 200,000 clones, 95% to 96% recorded once. Material for sequencing was PBMCs. These receptors were collected from a woman aged 18-29 years in good health and CMV-seronegative.

The V and J genes are TRBV7-9 and TRBJ2-1; 10 bases match TRBD2. With V trimmed by 2 bases and J by 6 bases, 7 bases remained unmatched. Germline CDR1 reads SEHNR; CDR2 reads FQNEAQ (reference sequence). The CDR3 totals 16 residues. CDR3 sequence (DNA): TGTGCCAGCAGCTTACTAAGCGGGGGGGGACTCAATGAGCAGTTCTTC. Translated: CASSLLSGGGLNEQFF. Drawing the rest from reference TRBV7-9 and TRBJ2-1, the complete variable domain is DTGVSQNPRHKITKRGQNVTFRCDPISEHNRLYWYRQTLGQGPEFLTYFQNEAQLEKSRLLSDRFSAERPKGSFSTLEIQRTEQGDSAMYLCASSLLSGGGLNEQFFGPGTRLTVL.

The chain couples TRBV6-1 to TRBJ2-7; TRBD1 aligns across 9 bases. This CDR3 contains 14 residues. The trim removed 4 bases at V and 0 bases at J, leaving 1 base unmatched. Germline V gene data show CDR1 as MNHNS and CDR2 as SASEGT. The CDR3 sequence: CASSGTGVSYEQYF. The CDR3 region has the DNA TGTGCCAGCAGTGGGACAGGGGTCTCCTACGAGCAGTACTTC.

The gene calls are TRBV5-4 and TRBJ1-1; 8 bases are shared with TRBD1. Germline CDR1 is SGHNT and CDR2 is YYREEE (reference sequence). The V and J ends lost 4 bases and 5 bases, in that order; junction bases with no gene match: 13. The CDR3 runs 16 residues. DNA for the CDR3: TGTGCCAGCAGCCCCCGGTGGCAGGGGGCTTCTACTGAAGCTTTCTTT. Protein product: CASSPRWQGASTEAFF.

The chain employs TRBV27 and TRBJ1-5; 8 bases align to TRBD1. Germline V lookup: CDR1 MNHEY, CDR2 SMNVEV (reference sequence). The CDR3 contains 15 residues. Trimming took 5 bases from V and 1 from J; bases not matched to a gene: 4. CDR3 region: CASSPDRGSNQPQHF. As DNA, the CDR3 is TGTGCCAGCAGTCCCGACAGGGGCAGCAATCAGCCCCAGCATTTT.

J is TRBJ2-5 and V is TRBV5-6, with 7 bases matching TRBD2. Germline CDR1 reads SGHDT; CDR2 reads YYEEEE. The CDR3 is made up of 16 amino acids. V lost 2 bases to trimming and J lost 1 base; unmatched junction nucleotides: 8. The CDR3 bases are TGTGCCAGCAGCTTTTATCCTGGGGGGGGCCAAGAGACCCAGTACTTC. Its translation: CASSFYPGGGQETQYF.

The rearrangement links TRBV5-1 to TRBJ2-3; TRBD1 matches 9 bases. V shed 2 bases, J shed 2 bases, and the junction held 6 bases outside the gene matches. The CDR3 has 16 residues. The germline CDR1 and CDR2 sequences are SGHRS and YFSETQ. The CDR3: CASSLTGGVITDTQYF. The CDR3 DNA reads as TGCGCCAGCAGCTTAACAGGGGGCGTTATCACAGATACGCAGTATTTT.

The genes are TRBV27 and TRBJ2-4, with D possibly TRBD2 on 5 matching bases. Germline V gene sequence: CDR1 MNHEY, CDR2 SMNVEV (reference sequence). The CDR3 runs to 16 residues. The V end was cut by 6 bases, the J end by 0 bases, with 15 bases between. CDR3 DNA: TGTGCCAGCAGGGTCGGGGTAGCGTCAGCCAAAAACATTCAGTACTTC. This sequence encodes CASRVGVASAKNIQYF.

The genes are TRBV18 and TRBJ2-7; D is undetermined. The ends were cut back, 2 bases at V and 4 bases at J, with 9 bases in the middle. The V gene's germline CDR1 is KGHSH and CDR2 LQKENI. The length of the CDR3 is 13 residues. The CDR3 nucleotides read TGTGCCAGCTCACCAGATACTTTTTACGAGCAGTACTTC. Translated: CASSPDTFYEQYF. Variable domain in full (rest from reference TRBV18 and TRBJ2-7): NAGVMQNPRHLVRRRGQEARLRCSPMKGHSHVYWYRQLPEEGLKFMVYLQKENIIDESGMPKERFSAEFPKEGPSILRIQQVVRGDSAAYFCASSPDTFYEQYFGPGTRLTVT.

The genes are TRBV29-1 and TRBJ2-1; 9 positions agree with TRBD1. This CDR3 region has 13 residues. J was trimmed by 2 bases and V by 6 bases; bases with no gene match: 2. CDR1 and CDR2 (germline): SQVTM, ANQGSEA. CDR3 nucleotides: TGCAGCGTGTGGACAGGGGCCTACAATGAGCAGTTCTTC. Translating it yields CSVWTGAYNEQFF.

The V gene is TRBV4-1, the J gene TRBJ2-2; 7 nucleotides match TRBD1. The germline V gene has CDR1 MGHRA and CDR2 YSYEKL. J gave up 6 bases and V 4 bases, and 11 bases lay outside the gene matches. There are 16 residues in the CDR3. The CDR3 reads CASSLPQGFESGELFF. The CDR3 nucleotides read TGCGCCAGCAGCCTTCCACAGGGGTTCGAATCCGGGGAGCTGTTTTTT.

The V call is TRBV7-2, the J call TRBJ1-5; TRBD1 matches 8 bases. CDR1 SGHTA and CDR2 FQGNSA come from the germline V gene. This CDR3 has 15 residues. V lost 5 bases and J lost 5; bases outside the gene matches: 8. The CDR3: CASSPTGDPYQPQHF. The CDR3 DNA reads TGTGCCAGCAGCCCGACAGGGGACCCATATCAGCCCCAGCATTTT.

This rearrangement joins TRBV6-1 to TRBJ1-4, with D unresolved. V lost 3 bases and J lost 6, with 11 bases in between. This CDR3 contains 14 residues. Germline V gene sequence: CDR1 MNHNS, CDR2 SASEGT. CDR3 in amino acids: CASSDRGSYEKLFF. The CDR3 nucleotides are TGTGCCAGCAGTGACCGAGGTAGTTATGAAAAACTGTTTTTT.

The CDR3 DNA reads TGTGCCAGCAGCTTATTAGACAGGACTGAAGCTTTCTTT. Translation: CASSLLDRTEAFF. The chain carries TRBV7-2 and TRBJ1-1; the D gene is possibly TRBD1 (6 bases). The CDR3 contains 13 residues. Deletions cut 2 bases from V and 5 bases from J, with 9 bases between. In germline, CDR1 is SGHTA, CDR2 FQGNSA.

The V and J genes are TRBV27 and TRBJ2-7; 9 nucleotides agree with TRBD1. V trimming: 1 base; J trimming: 4 bases; junction bases outside the gene matches: 2. The CDR3 sequence is 14 residues long. CDR1 is MNHEY and CDR2 is SMNVEV in the germline V gene (reference sequence). DNA of the CDR3: TGTGCCAGCAGTTTATTACAGGGGGCTTACGAGCAGTACTTC. This encodes CASSLLQGAYEQYF.

The rearrangement uses TRBV2 and TRBJ2-1; 7 nucleotides line up with TRBD2. Looked up from germline, CDR1 is SNHLY and CDR2 is FYNNEI. This CDR3 is built from 18 residues. The trim removed 7 bases at V and 1 base at J, leaving 16 bases unmatched. The CDR3 protein is CASTRTRWQVRSYNEQFF. The CDR3 nucleotides are TGTGCCAGCACCCGGACTAGGTGGCAAGTTAGGTCCTACAATGAGCAGTTCTTC.

The chain recombines TRBV4-1 with TRBJ1-1; 7 bases fit TRBD1. From germline, CDR1 is MGHRA and CDR2 YSYEKL. The CDR3 is made up of 18 amino acids. V shed 2 bases, J shed 3 bases, and the junction held 15 bases outside the gene matches. The CDR3 loop is CASSQRLTGVTGYTEAFF. Written as DNA, the CDR3 is TGCGCCAGCAGCCAACGCCTCACAGGGGTTACGGGATACACTGAAGCTTTCTTT.

The chain joins TRBV6-5 to TRBJ1-3; a possible D gene is TRBD1 (6 bases). V lost 6 bases, J lost 2 bases, and 14 bases lay in between. The CDR3 has 15 amino acids. Looked up from germline, CDR1 is MNHEY and CDR2 is SVGAGI. This CDR3 is CASSRREGAGNTIYF. CDR3 nucleotides: TGTGCCAGCAGCCGACGAGAGGGGGCTGGAAACACCATATATTTT.

J is TRBJ2-7 and V is TRBV5-1, with D perhaps TRBD1 (7 bases). V lost 4 bases to trimming and J lost 3 bases, with 14 bases between them. Germline CDR1 is SGHRS and CDR2 is YFSETQ. The CDR3 loop spans 14 amino acids. CDR3 sequence (DNA): TGCGCCAGCAGCGCGGGACAGTACGTCTACGAGCAGTACTTC. Residues: CASSAGQYVYEQYF.

CDR3 coding DNA: TGTGCCAGCAGCTTATCGGGAGCGGAGACCCAGTACTTC. Translated: CASSLSGAETQYF. This rearrangement joins TRBV7-9 to TRBJ2-5; tentatively, D is TRBD2 (6 bases). Looked up from germline, CDR1 is SEHNR and CDR2 is FQNEAQ (reference sequence). V shed 2 bases and J shed 5 bases, with 9 bases lying between them. CDR3 size: 13 residues.

The chain has TRBV7-9 and TRBJ2-3, with TRBD2 as a possible D gene (6 bases). Trimming left V 3 bases short and J 3 bases short, with 25 bases between. Germline assignment: CDR1 SEHNR and CDR2 FQNEAQ (reference sequence). This CDR3 region has 19 residues. CDR3 sequence: CASSFVGSPFGGVTDTQYF. CDR3 coding DNA: TGTGCCAGCAGCTTCGTAGGGTCCCCTTTCGGGGGAGTGACAGATACGCAGTATTTT.

The V and J genes are TRBV18 and TRBJ2-4; D is possibly TRBD2 (5 bases). Germline V gene lookup returns CDR1 KGHSH and CDR2 LQKENI. Deletions cut 2 bases from V and 2 bases from J, with 13 bases between. This CDR3 contains 16 residues. CDR3 bases: TGTGCCAGCTCACCAGAGATAGCGCCGACCAAAAACATTCAGTACTTC. Amino acid sequence: CASSPEIAPTKNIQYF. The complete variable domain, with remaining parts taken from reference TRBV18 and TRBJ2-4, reads NAGVMQNPRHLVRRRGQEARLRCSPMKGHSHVYWYRQLPEEGLKFMVYLQKENIIDESGMPKERFSAEFPKEGPSILRIQQVVRGDSAAYFCASSPEIAPTKNIQYFGAGTRLSVL.

The chain carries TRBV2 and TRBJ1-5, with TRBD1 matching 7 bases. Germline V CDR1 and CDR2: SNHLY, FYNNEI. J gave up 4 bases and V 4 bases, and 10 bases lay outside the gene matches. The CDR3 has 16 residues. CDR3 DNA sequence: TGTGCCAGCAGTGGGCCGCGACAGGGAAGTAATCAGCCCCAGCATTTT. Encoded protein: CASSGPRQGSNQPQHF.

The CDR3 DNA reads as TGTGCCAGCGGGGGGACAGCCGCCTACAATGAGCAGTTCTTC. It specifies CASGGTAAYNEQFF. V usage is TRBV2 and J usage is TRBJ2-1, with D possibly being TRBD1 (7 bases). V lost 8 bases to trimming and J lost 2 bases, with 13 bases between them. The CDR3 has 14 residues. Germline-derived CDR1 and CDR2 are SNHLY and FYNNEI.

This chain links TRBV7-6 with TRBJ2-5; TRBD1 matches 7 bases. V trimming: 2 bases; J trimming: 5 bases; junction bases outside the gene matches: 11. The CDR3 runs to 16 residues. Germline-derived CDR1 and CDR2 are SGHVS and FNYEAQ. In DNA, the CDR3 is TGTGCCAGCAGCTTAATATCGGCCAGGGGGTACGAGACCCAGTACTTC. Translation: CASSLISARGYETQYF.

The chain has TRBV19 and TRBJ2-7; 9 bases match TRBD1. The CDR3 sequence is 15 residues long. From germline, CDR1 is LNHDA and CDR2 SQIVND (reference sequence). After removal of 6 bases from V and 2 bases from J, the junction contained 8 bases not matched to a gene. The CDR3 here is CASSRNRDRAYEQYF. Here the CDR3 DNA reads TGTGCCAGTAGCCGGAACCGGGACAGGGCCTACGAGCAGTACTTC.

The J gene is TRBJ1-6, the V gene TRBV4-2; 7 bases are shared with TRBD1. With V trimmed by 6 bases and J by 7 bases, 6 bases remained unmatched. The CDR3 runs to 14 residues. CDR1 and CDR2 from the germline V gene are LGHNA and YNFKEQ. The CDR3 nucleotides read TGTGCCAGCAGTAGACGGGACAGCAATTCACCCCTCCACTTT. Translating gives CASSRRDSNSPLHF.

CDR3 bases: TGTGCCTGGATGCGAGGGGGTGATGAGCAGTTCTTC. Its translation: CAWMRGGDEQFF. V gene TRBV30 combines with J gene TRBJ2-1; possibly TRBD1 for D (6 bases). V was pared by 4 bases and J by 8 bases, with 12 bases between. Germline CDR1 and CDR2: GTSNPN and SVGIG (reference sequence). This CDR3 is 12 amino acids long.